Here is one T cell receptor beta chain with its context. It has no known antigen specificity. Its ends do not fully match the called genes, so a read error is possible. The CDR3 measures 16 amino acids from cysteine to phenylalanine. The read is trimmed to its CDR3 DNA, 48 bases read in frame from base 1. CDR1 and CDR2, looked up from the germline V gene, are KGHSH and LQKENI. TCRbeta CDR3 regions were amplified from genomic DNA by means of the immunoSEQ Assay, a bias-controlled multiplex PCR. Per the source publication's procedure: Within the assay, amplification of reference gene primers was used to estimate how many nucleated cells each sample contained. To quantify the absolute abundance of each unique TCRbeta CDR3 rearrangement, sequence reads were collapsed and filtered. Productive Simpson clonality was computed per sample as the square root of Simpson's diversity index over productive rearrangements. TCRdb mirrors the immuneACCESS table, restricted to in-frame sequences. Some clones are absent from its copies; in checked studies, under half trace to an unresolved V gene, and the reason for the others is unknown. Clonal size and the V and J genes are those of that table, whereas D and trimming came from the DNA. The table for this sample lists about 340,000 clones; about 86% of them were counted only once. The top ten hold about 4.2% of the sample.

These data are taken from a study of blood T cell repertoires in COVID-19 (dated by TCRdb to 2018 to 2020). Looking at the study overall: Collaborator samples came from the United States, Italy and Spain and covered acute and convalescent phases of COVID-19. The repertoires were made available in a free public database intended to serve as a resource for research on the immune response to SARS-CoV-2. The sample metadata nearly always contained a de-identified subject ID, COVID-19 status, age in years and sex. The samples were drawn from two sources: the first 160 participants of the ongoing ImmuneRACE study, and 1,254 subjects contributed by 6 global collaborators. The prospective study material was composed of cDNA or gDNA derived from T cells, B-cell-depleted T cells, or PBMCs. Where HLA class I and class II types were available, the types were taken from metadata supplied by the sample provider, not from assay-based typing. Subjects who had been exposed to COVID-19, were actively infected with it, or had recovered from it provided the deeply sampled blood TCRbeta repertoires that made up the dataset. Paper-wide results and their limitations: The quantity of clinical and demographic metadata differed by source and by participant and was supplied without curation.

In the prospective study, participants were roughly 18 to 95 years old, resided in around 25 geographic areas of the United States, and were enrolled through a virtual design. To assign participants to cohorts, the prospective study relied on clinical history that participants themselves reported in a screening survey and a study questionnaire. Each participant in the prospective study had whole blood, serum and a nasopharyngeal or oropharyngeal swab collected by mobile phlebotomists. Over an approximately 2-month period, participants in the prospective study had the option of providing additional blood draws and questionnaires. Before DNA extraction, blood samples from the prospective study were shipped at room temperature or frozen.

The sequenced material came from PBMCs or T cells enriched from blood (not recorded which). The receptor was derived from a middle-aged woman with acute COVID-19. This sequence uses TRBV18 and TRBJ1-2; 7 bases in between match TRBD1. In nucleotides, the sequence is TGTGCCAGCTCAGCACCATCGACAGGGACCAACTATGGCTACACCTTC. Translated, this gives CASSAPSTGTNYGYTF.